The T cell receptor beta chain under discussion was sequenced for a study of T-cell memory formation after mild COVID-19. The wider study: Clusters of TCRs were largely donor specific. Notes on the study in general: Contracting CD4+ clones sat mainly in CM and EM; CD8+ in EMRA.

This clonotype appeared a few times. As yet, its antigen is unknown. The 5'RACE method, run with constant-segment primers, produced TCR alpha and TCR beta cDNA libraries (carrying sample barcodes and UMIs). MiXCR, applied by TCRdb to the 5' RACE reads, yields one record per CDR3 protein. The sample comprises about 470,000 distinct CDR3 sequences, approximately 25% of which are singletons, and roughly an eighth rests with the top ten. V shed 1 base and J shed 5 bases, with 11 bases lying between them. Germline CDR1 SEHNR, CDR2 FQNEAQ (reference sequence). This CDR3 comprises 14 residues. This clonotype was sampled from an adult woman who had mild COVID-19 (a few samples of this study predate the infection). Cell type and time point are not known. What was sequenced was PBMCs or a T cell subset sorted from them (not recorded which). The gene calls are TRBV7-9 and TRBJ1-1; D gene uncertain. This CDR3 is CASSLDVGRTEAFF. CDR3 nucleotides: TGTGCCAGCAGCTTAGATGTGGGGAGGACTGAAGCTTTCTTT. The whole variable domain, remainder taken from reference TRBV7-9 and TRBJ1-1, is DTGVSQNPRHKITKRGQNVTFRCDPISEHNRLYWYRQTLGQGPEFLTYFQNEAQLEKSRLLSDRFSAERPKGSFSTLEIQRTEQGDSAMYLCASSLDVGRTEAFFGQGTRLTVV.